This T cell receptor (beta chain) originates from a study of shared T cell receptors in the human thymus. Method: immunoSEQ multiplex PCR; TCRdb's copy keeps in-frame clones and lacks some. Found here are 700,000 or so clones, 70% to 90% of them singletons; the top ten hold 0.0095% to 0.013%. CDR3 length: 15 residues. V lost 3 bases and J lost 5; bases outside the gene matches: 7. From germline, CDR1 is SGHTA and CDR2 FQGNSA. These data also featured in a second study, about human thymus T cells. That source adds: Infants, healthy and Finnish, who were having corrective surgery for congenital heart defects served as donors. Thymic as well as blood repertoires seemed to favor certain V and J genes unevenly. Related research found strongly overlapping thymic repertoires in unrelated individuals.

The J gene is TRBJ2-7, the V gene TRBV7-2, with 10 bases identical to TRBD2. This TCR came from a girl under two years old with a congenital heart defect. The specimen sequenced was thymocytes. CDR3 nucleotide sequence: TGTGCCAGCAGCTTCGGACTAGCGGTCAGACACGAGCAGTACTTC. Its translation is CASSFGLAVRHEQYF.